This T cell receptor beta chain was captured by sequencing in a study of cytomegalovirus exposure and HLA in healthy donors. PCR amplification relied on 60 Vbeta primers (plus 13 Jbeta primers). Sequencing used immunoSEQ multiplex PCR; TCRdb keeps in-frame clones, though not all of them. The data contain 150,000 or so clones, around four fifths of them seen just once; the ten biggest clones take up 1.3% to 1.5%. V shed 7 bases and J shed 3 bases, with 16 bases lying between them. The CDR3 sequence is 14 residues long. Germline V gives CDR1 MDHEN, CDR2 SYDVKM. The sample holds one count of this clone. The sequence was obtained from a female donor in good health and CMV-seronegative. This chain uses TRBV28 with TRBJ2-7; maybe TRBD2 (6 bases). The sample consisted of PBMCs. CDR3 coding DNA: TGTGCCAGCACCCCTTCGGGCGGGGACTACGAGCAGTACTTC. Protein product: CASTPSGGDYEQYF. Using reference TRBV28 and TRBJ2-7 for the parts outside the CDR3, the full variable domain is DVKVTQSSRYLVKRTGEKVFLECVQDMDHENMFWYRQDPGLGLRLIYFSYDVKMKEKGDIPEGYSVSREKKERFSLILESASTNQTSMYLCASTPSGGDYEQYFGPGTRLTVT.